These 9 T cell receptor beta chains share one sample of origin, sequenced in a study of shared clonotypes between healthy human individuals. Generated by immunoSEQ multiplex PCR, the TCRdb table keeps only in-frame clones and is missing some. The repertoire includes about 600,000 clones, more than 95% of them detected once, and about 0.057% sits in the top ten. Sequencing was done on a sample of naive CD4+ T cells sorted from blood. Specified subset: CD45RA+ positively selected. All receptors come from a woman aged 25-40 years in good health.

The chain links TRBV6-5 to TRBJ2-7; D might be TRBD2 (6 bases). Germline V gene sequence: CDR1 MNHEY, CDR2 SVGAGI. The CDR3 runs 13 residues. V dropped 6 bases and J dropped 4 bases, with 13 bases sitting between them. Here the CDR3 reads CASRPEGTYEQYF. The CDR3 DNA sequence: TGTGCCAGCAGACCCGAGGGGACTTACGAGCAGTACTTC.

V usage is TRBV25-1 and J usage is TRBJ1-4; 8 bases match TRBD1. Germline V gives CDR1 MGHDK, CDR2 SYGVNS. V trimming: 3 bases; J trimming: 3 bases; junction bases outside the gene matches: 3. The CDR3 is made up of 15 amino acids. As DNA, the CDR3 is TGTGCCAGCAGTGATCCGACAGGGGCTAATGAAAAACTGTTTTTT. Translation: CASSDPTGANEKLFF.

About this clone itself: Additional DNA sequences in this sample encode the identical CDR3. The genes are TRBV5-1 and TRBJ2-5, with TRBD1 identical over 10 bases. The CDR3 totals 13 residues. The germline CDR1 and CDR2 sequences are SGHRS and YFSETQ. The V segment lost 5 bases and the J segment 4 bases; nucleotides outside the gene matches: 2. The DNA of the CDR3 is TGCGCCAGCAGTTGGGACAGGGGAGAGACCCAGTACTTC. As protein: CASSWDRGETQYF.

J is TRBJ2-2 and V is TRBV27; D gene ambiguous. V lost 8 bases and J lost 0, with 10 bases in between. The CDR3 extends over 14 amino acids. Germline lookup yields CDR1 MNHEY and CDR2 SMNVEV (reference sequence). The CDR3 sequence is CASQHTANTGELFF. The DNA of the CDR3 is TGTGCCAGCCAACACACAGCGAACACCGGGGAGCTGTTTTTT.

This chain links TRBV11-2 with TRBJ2-1; D is possibly TRBD2 (7 bases). CDR1 and CDR2 from the germline V gene are SGHAT and FQNNGV. The CDR3 is 13 residues long. Trimming stripped 3 bases from V and 15 bases from J, with 18 bases between. The CDR3 is CASSFAGASVGFF. CDR3 coding DNA: TGTGCCAGCAGCTTCGCGGGGGCTAGCGTGGGGTTCTTC.

V gene TRBV6-5 combines with J gene TRBJ2-3; D possibly corresponds to TRBD1 (6 bases). The CDR3 runs 15 residues. The germline V gene has CDR1 MNHEY and CDR2 SVGAGI. Trimming took off 6 bases at V and 1 base at J, with 14 bases between the two ends. The CDR3 is CASRSPGHGTDTQYF. CDR3 DNA: TGTGCCAGCAGAAGCCCGGGACACGGCACAGATACGCAGTATTTT.

The genes are TRBV21-1 and TRBJ2-6; the table calls TRBD1, which could not be checked here. TRBV21-1 is flagged as a pseudogene. This CDR3 comprises 18 residues. As DNA, the CDR3 is TGTGCCAGCAGCAAAAAGGGGTCAGGCAGCTCTGGGGCCAACGTCCTGACTTTC. It yields the protein CASSKKGSGSSGANVLTF.

The chain employs TRBV6-1 and TRBJ2-3; D is unclear. The CDR3 spans 14 residues. The V gene's germline CDR1 is MNHNS and CDR2 SASEGT. Trimming pared 1 base from V and 6 bases from J, leaving 11 bases between. The CDR3 reads CASSEGQLRDTQYF. The CDR3 DNA follows: TGTGCCAGCAGTGAAGGGCAGTTACGGGATACGCAGTATTTT.

The rearrangement links TRBV28 to TRBJ2-7, with D perhaps matching TRBD2 (5 bases). V was pared by 6 bases and J by 1 base, with 10 bases between. The CDR3 contains 13 residues. Germline CDR1 is MDHEN and CDR2 is SYDVKM. The DNA of the CDR3 is TGTGCCAGCAGCAGGAGACTATCCTACGAGCAGTACTTC. It codes for CASSRRLSYEQYF. Full variable domain (missing parts from reference TRBV28 and TRBJ2-7): DVKVTQSSRYLVKRTGEKVFLECVQDMDHENMFWYRQDPGLGLRLIYFSYDVKMKEKGDIPEGYSVSREKKERFSLILESASTNQTSMYLCASSRRLSYEQYFGPGTRLTVT.